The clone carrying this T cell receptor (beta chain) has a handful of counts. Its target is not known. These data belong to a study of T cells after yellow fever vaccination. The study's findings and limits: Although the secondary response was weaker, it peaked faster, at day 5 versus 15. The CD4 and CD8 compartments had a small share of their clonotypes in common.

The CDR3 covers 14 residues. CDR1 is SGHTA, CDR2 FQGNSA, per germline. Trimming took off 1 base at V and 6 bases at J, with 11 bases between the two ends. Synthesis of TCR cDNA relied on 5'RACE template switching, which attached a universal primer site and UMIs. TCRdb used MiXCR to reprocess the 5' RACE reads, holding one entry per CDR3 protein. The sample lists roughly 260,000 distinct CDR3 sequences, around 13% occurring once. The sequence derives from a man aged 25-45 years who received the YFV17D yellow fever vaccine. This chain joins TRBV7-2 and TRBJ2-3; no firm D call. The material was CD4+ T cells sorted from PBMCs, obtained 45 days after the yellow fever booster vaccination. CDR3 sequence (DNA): TGTGCCAGCAGCTTAGGGGCTATAGGCGATACGCAGTATTTT. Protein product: CASSLGAIGDTQYF.